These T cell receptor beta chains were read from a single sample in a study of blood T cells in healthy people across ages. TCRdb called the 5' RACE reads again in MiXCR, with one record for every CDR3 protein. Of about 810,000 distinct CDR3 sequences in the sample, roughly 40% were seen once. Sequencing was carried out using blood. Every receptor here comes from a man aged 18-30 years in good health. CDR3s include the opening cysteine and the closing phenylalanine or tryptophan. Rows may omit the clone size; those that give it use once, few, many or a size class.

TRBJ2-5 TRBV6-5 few CASSDNRDLGEQYF
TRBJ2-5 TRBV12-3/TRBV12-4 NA CASLLGTGNNEQYF
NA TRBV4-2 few CASSPRTDYNEQYF
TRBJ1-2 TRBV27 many CASRARGTHGYTF
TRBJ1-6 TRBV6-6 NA CASRTMGLSNSPLHF
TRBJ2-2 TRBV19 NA CASSIVAGRPNTGELFF
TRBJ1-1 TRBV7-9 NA CASSSADLGQLNTEAFF
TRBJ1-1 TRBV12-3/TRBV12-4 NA CASTAGTWGTEAFF
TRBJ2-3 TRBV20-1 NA CSAPTQGAQDTQYF
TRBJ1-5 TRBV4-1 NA CASSQDRGARNQPQHF
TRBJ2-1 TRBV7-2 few CASTRAGTGIDEQFF
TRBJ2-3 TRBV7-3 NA CASSLSVSRSTDTQYF
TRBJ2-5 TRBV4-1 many CASSQDLAVETQYF
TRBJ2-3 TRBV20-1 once CSARDEVAGAPDTQYF
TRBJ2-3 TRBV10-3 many CAIRSGTGVTDTQYF